Presented here are 2 T cell receptor beta chains from one specimen sequenced in a study of T-cell memory formation after mild COVID-19. Using its own MiXCR run on the 5' RACE reads, TCRdb lists one record per CDR3 protein. The sample holds just under 550,000 distinct CDR3 sequences, just over 20% seen once. Sequenced sample: PBMCs or a T cell subset sorted from them (not recorded which). All receptors derive from an adult woman who had mild COVID-19 (a few samples of this study predate the infection). Cell type and time point are not known.

The table lists this clonotype with a few counts. This chain joins TRBV6-1 and TRBJ2-1, with a tentative D call TRBD1 (5 bases). This CDR3 is built from 15 residues. Germline values: CDR1 MNHNS, CDR2 SASEGT. The ends were cut back, 8 bases at V and 0 bases at J, with 14 bases in the middle. CDR3 amino acids: CASALTESSYNEQFF. CDR3 sequence (DNA): TGTGCCAGCGCCCTGACAGAGAGCTCCTACAATGAGCAGTTCTTC.

This clonotype showed up just a few times. The chain joins TRBV9 to TRBJ2-5; 11 bases are shared with TRBD2. CDR3 size: 15 residues. Germline V gene sequence: CDR1 SGDLS, CDR2 YYNGEE. V lost 3 bases and J lost 5; bases outside the gene matches: 6. This chain's CDR3 is CASSDSGGAWETQYF. In DNA, the CDR3 is TGTGCCAGCAGCGATAGCGGGGGGGCCTGGGAGACCCAGTACTTC.